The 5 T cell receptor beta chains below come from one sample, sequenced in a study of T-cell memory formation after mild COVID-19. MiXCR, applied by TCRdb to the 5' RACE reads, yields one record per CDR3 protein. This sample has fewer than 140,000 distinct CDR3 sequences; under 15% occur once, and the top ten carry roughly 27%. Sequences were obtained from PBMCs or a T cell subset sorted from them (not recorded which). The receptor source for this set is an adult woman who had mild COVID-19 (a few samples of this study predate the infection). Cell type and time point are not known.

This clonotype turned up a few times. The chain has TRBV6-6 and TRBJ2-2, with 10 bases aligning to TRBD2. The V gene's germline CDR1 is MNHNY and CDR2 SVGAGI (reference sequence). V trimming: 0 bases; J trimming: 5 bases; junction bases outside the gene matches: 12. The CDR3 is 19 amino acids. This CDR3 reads CASSYSWLAGVPGTGELFF. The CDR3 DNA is TGTGCCAGCAGTTACTCGTGGCTAGCGGGAGTCCCTGGTACCGGGGAGCTGTTTTTT.

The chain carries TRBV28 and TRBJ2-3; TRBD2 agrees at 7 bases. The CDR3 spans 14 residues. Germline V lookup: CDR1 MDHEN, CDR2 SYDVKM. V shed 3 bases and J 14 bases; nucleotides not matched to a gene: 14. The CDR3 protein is CASSFQITGGFSYF. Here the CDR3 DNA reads TGTGCCAGCAGTTTCCAAATCACGGGGGGTTTCTCGTATTTT.

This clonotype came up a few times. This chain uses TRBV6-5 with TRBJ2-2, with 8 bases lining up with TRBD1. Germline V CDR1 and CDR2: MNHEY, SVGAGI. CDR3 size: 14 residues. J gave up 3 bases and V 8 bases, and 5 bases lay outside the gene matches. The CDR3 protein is CASCLTGDTGELFF. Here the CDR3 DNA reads TGTGCCAGCTGTCTGACAGGGGACACCGGGGAGCTGTTTTTT.

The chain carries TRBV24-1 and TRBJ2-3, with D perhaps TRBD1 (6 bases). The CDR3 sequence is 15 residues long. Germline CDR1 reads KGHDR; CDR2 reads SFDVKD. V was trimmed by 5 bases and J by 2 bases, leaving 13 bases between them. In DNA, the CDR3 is TGTGCCACCAGTGGGAACAGGGTCCACACAGATACGCAGTATTTT. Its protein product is CATSGNRVHTDTQYF.

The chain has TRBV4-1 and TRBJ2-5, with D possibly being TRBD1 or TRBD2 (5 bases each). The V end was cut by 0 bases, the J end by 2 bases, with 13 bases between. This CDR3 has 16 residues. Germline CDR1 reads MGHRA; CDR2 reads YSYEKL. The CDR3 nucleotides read TGCGCCAGCAGCCAAGAAGGGGCTAGCTTGCAAGAGACCCAGTACTTC. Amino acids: CASSQEGASLQETQYF.